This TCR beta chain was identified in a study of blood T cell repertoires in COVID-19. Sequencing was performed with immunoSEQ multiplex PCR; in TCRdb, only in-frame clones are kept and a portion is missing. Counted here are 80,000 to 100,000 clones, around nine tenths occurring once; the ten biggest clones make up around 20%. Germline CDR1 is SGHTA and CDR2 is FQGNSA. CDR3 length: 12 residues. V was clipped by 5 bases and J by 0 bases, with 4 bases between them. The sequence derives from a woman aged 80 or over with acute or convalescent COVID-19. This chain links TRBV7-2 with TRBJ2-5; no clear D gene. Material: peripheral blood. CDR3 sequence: CASSQYQETQYF. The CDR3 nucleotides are TGTGCCAGCAGCCAGTACCAAGAGACCCAGTACTTC.